Following are 10 T cell receptor beta chains from one sample sequenced in a study of vaccination effects on CD4 cells after COVID-19. Cells that had been cultured for less than 13 days were the source of isolated CD4+ T cells. Sequencing used immunoSEQ multiplex PCR; TCRdb keeps in-frame clones, though not all of them. The sample comprises fewer than 35,000 clones, about two thirds of which are singletons, and about 3.8% rests with the top ten. No antigen has been identified for these receptors. The specimen was CD4+ T cells from PBMCs cultured without peptide, collected before COVID-19 vaccination. These receptors all come from a human donor who received a COVID-19 vaccine.

V and J are TRBV5-4 and TRBJ2-7; TRBD1 might be the D (6 bases). Germline V gene lookup returns CDR1 SGHNT and CDR2 YYREEE (reference sequence). This CDR3 comprises 14 residues. Trimming took 0 bases from V and 2 from J, leaving 9 bases between them. The CDR3 DNA reads as TGTGCCAGCAGCTTGGATGGGGGCCCCTACGAGCAGTACTTC. Its translation: CASSLDGGPYEQYF.

V is TRBV2 and J is TRBJ1-5; D may be TRBD1 (6 bases). Germline V gene lookup returns CDR1 SNHLY and CDR2 FYNNEI. The CDR3 loop spans 15 amino acids. The V end was cut by 2 bases, the J end by 7 bases, with 15 bases between. The CDR3 region has the DNA TGTGCCAGCAGTGAAATGATGGGGGGCCGCCAGCCCCAGCATTTT. It codes for CASSEMMGGRQPQHF.

CDR3 in DNA: TGTGCCAGCAGTACGGGACAGGGGTTCGATGGCTACACCTTC. It is translated as CASSTGQGFDGYTF. V gene TRBV6-5 combines with J gene TRBJ1-2, with 10 bases identical to TRBD1. J was trimmed by 6 bases and V by 5 bases; bases with no gene match: 6. The germline gives CDR1 MNHEY, CDR2 SVGAGI. This CDR3 has 14 amino acids.

This clone was observed a single time. V is TRBV19 and J is TRBJ1-5; possibly TRBD1 for D (6 bases). Germline V gene data show CDR1 as LNHDA and CDR2 as SQIVND (reference sequence). The CDR3 spans 13 residues. Trimming took off 4 bases at V and 5 bases at J, with 9 bases between the two ends. CDR3 bases: TGTGCCAGTAGTAGAGACAGGTATCAGCCCCAGCATTTT. Residues: CASSRDRYQPQHF.

The J gene is TRBJ2-2, the V gene TRBV6-5, with D uncertain. Trimming cost V 8 bases and J 4 bases, with 17 bases left between them. The CDR3 loop spans 15 amino acids. The V gene's germline CDR1 is MNHEY and CDR2 SVGAGI. In DNA form, the CDR3 reads TGTGCCAGCCTGTTCTCCCTTGGTTCCACCGGGGAGCTGTTTTTT. Translation gives CASLFSLGSTGELFF.

The V gene is TRBV7-9, the J gene TRBJ2-1, with D perhaps matching TRBD2 (6 bases). This CDR3 has 16 residues. Trimming took off 5 bases at V and 7 bases at J, with 21 bases between the two ends. Germline CDR1 reads SEHNR; CDR2 reads FQNEAQ (reference sequence). This CDR3 is CASSTGRGLQINEQFF. DNA of the CDR3: TGTGCCAGCAGCACAGGCCGGGGACTCCAAATAAATGAGCAGTTCTTC.

This clone was seen a handful of times. V is TRBV5-1 and J is TRBJ2-1; 12 bases align to TRBD2. From germline, CDR1 is SGHRS and CDR2 YFSETQ. This CDR3 is 15 amino acids long. Losses at the gene ends were 0 bases for V and 14 bases for J; bases not matched to a gene: 9. The CDR3 bases are TGCGCCAGCAGCTTGGATACTAGCGGGGGGCCCGGAAAGTTCTTC. This gives the protein CASSLDTSGGPGKFF.

This chain uses TRBV5-1 with TRBJ2-5; no reliable D call. CDR1 and CDR2 (germline): SGHRS, YFSETQ. The CDR3 is 13 residues long. The V gene lost 4 bases and the J gene lost 4 bases, with 11 bases spanning the gap. CDR3 loop: CASSVGSAETQYF. The CDR3 DNA is TGCGCCAGCAGCGTGGGGTCAGCAGAGACCCAGTACTTC.

The chain carries TRBV19 and TRBJ2-1; 12 bases align to TRBD2. The CDR3 runs 15 residues. Per germline, CDR1 LNHDA and CDR2 SQIVND (reference sequence). The junction had 7 bases not matched to a gene; V was cut back by 9 bases and J by 4 bases. CDR3 DNA: TGTGCCAGCTCCCAGACTAGCGGGAGTTACAATGAGCAGTTCTTC. Translated: CASSQTSGSYNEQFF.

This clone was observed a few times. The chain employs TRBV5-1 and TRBJ2-1; 16 bases map to TRBD2. With 4 bases clipped from V and 4 bases from J, the junction kept 5 bases outside the gene matches. Germline CDR1 is SGHRS and CDR2 is YFSETQ. The CDR3 runs 17 residues. The CDR3 sequence: CASSGGTSGRDYNEQFF. CDR3 DNA: TGCGCCAGCAGCGGTGGGACTAGCGGGAGGGATTACAATGAGCAGTTCTTC.